A single sample is the source of the 23 T cell receptor beta chains below, sequenced in a study of OX40 agonist ivuxolimab in advanced cancers. Assay: immunoSEQ multiplex PCR; the TCRdb copy retains only in-frame clones and omits some. The sample shows over 55,000 clones, approximately 80% of them seen only once. Sequenced here: CD4+ or CD8+ T cells sorted from blood, sampled in a trial of the OX40 agonist ivuxolimab. These receptors were taken from an adult with an advanced solid tumor such as melanoma, head and neck, liver or kidney cancer.

This clone was seen just once. This chain joins TRBV7-3 and TRBJ2-3, with D unresolved. This CDR3 comprises 14 residues. V lost 2 bases to trimming and J lost 2 bases, with 8 bases between them. The germline V gene encodes CDR1 SGHTA and CDR2 FQGTGA. Here the CDR3 reads CASSLAPATDTQYF. As DNA, the CDR3 is TGTGCCAGCAGCTTAGCACCTGCCACAGATACGCAGTATTTT. Full variable domain (rest looked up from reference TRBV7-3 and TRBJ2-3): GAGVSQTPSNKVTEKGKYVELRCDPISGHTALYWYRQSLGQGPEFLIYFQGTGAADDSGLPNDRFFAVRPEGSVSTLKIQRTERGDSAVYLCASSLAPATDTQYFGPGTRLTVL.

The rearrangement uses TRBV11-3 and TRBJ1-1, with TRBD1 identical over 8 bases. V lost 5 bases to trimming and J lost 2 bases; unmatched junction nucleotides: 7. Germline V CDR1 and CDR2: SGHNT, YENEEA. This CDR3 is 15 amino acids long. The CDR3 nucleotides read TGTGCCAGCAGCCCTGGGCAGGGGGCTAACACTGAAGCTTTCTTT. It encodes CASSPGQGANTEAFF.

This rearrangement joins TRBV4-1 to TRBJ1-5; 9 bases map to TRBD1. Per the germline V gene, CDR1 is MGHRA and CDR2 is YSYEKL. J lost 0 bases, V lost 2 bases, and 8 bases had no gene match. CDR3 length: 18 residues. The CDR3 sequence: CASSQLGQGEDSNQPQHF. In DNA form, the CDR3 reads TGCGCCAGCAGCCAACTGGGACAGGGAGAGGATAGCAATCAGCCCCAGCATTTT.

This rearrangement joins TRBV5-5 to TRBJ1-4; D is unclear. CDR3 length: 13 residues. Trimming left V 2 bases short and J 8 bases short, with 10 bases between. Germline assignment: CDR1 SGHKS and CDR2 YYEKEE (reference sequence). Here the CDR3 DNA reads TGTGCCAGCAGCTTCGACTGGTCCGAAAAACTGTTTTTT. It specifies CASSFDWSEKLFF.

The V and J genes are TRBV25-1 and TRBJ1-3; 8 bases match TRBD1. Germline CDR1 and CDR2: MGHDK and SYGVNS. CDR3 length: 14 residues. V gave up 6 bases and J gave up 4 bases; unmatched junction bases: 5. The DNA of the CDR3 is TGTGCCAGCAGCCAACAGGGGGGAGGAAACACCATATATTTT. Its protein product is CASSQQGGGNTIYF.

The chain is built from TRBV4-1 and TRBJ2-2; a possible D gene is TRBD1 (6 bases). V dropped 5 bases and J dropped 1 base, with 8 bases sitting between them. Germline V gene sequence: CDR1 MGHRA, CDR2 YSYEKL. The CDR3 loop spans 14 amino acids. The CDR3 reads CASSRTENTGELFF. Written as DNA, the CDR3 is TGCGCCAGCAGCAGGACAGAGAACACCGGGGAGCTGTTTTTT.

The chain links TRBV6-4 to TRBJ1-2; 10 nucleotides align to TRBD1. Trimming cost V 7 bases and J 6 bases; bases outside gene matches: 14. CDR3 length: 16 amino acids. Looked up from germline, CDR1 is MRHNA and CDR2 is SNTAGT. CDR3 amino acids: CASTGGTGDVKNGYTF. The CDR3 nucleotides are TGTGCCAGCACCGGTGGGACAGGGGACGTTAAAAATGGCTACACCTTC.

The J gene is TRBJ2-5, the V gene TRBV2; TRBD2 agrees at 11 bases. The CDR3 spans 19 residues. Per germline, CDR1 SNHLY and CDR2 FYNNEI. The J segment lost 6 bases and the V segment lost 0 bases, leaving 15 bases of the junction unmatched. Here the CDR3 DNA reads TGTGCCAGCAGTGAAGCGAGAGCTAGCGGGGGGTACGGGGCCAAGACCCAGTACTTC. It specifies CASSEARASGGYGAKTQYF.

The V call is TRBV6-1, the J call TRBJ2-3, with D uncertain. The CDR3 is 12 amino acids. Germline values: CDR1 MNHNS, CDR2 SASEGT. V gave up 6 bases and J gave up 6 bases, with 10 bases separating them. For the CDR3, the DNA is TGTGCCAGCAGCCCTTACGGCGATACGCAGTATTTT. It translates to CASSPYGDTQYF.

The V and J genes are TRBV19 and TRBJ1-5, with a tentative D call TRBD1 (5 bases). The CDR3 is 16 amino acids. V was trimmed by 4 bases and J by 0 bases, leaving 13 bases between them. Germline V lookup: CDR1 LNHDA, CDR2 SQIVND (reference sequence). The CDR3 DNA follows: TGTGCCAGTAGTAACCGGGGGGATTATAGCAATCAGCCCCAGCATTTT. Translating gives CASSNRGDYSNQPQHF.

This clone was seen only a few times. The chain links TRBV7-2 to TRBJ1-2; D is ambiguous. CDR3 length: 16 residues. Trimming stripped 0 bases from V and 6 bases from J, with 17 bases between. Germline loops: CDR1 SGHTA, CDR2 FQGNSA. The chain's CDR3 is CASSLAGSIKGHGYTF. CDR3 in DNA: TGTGCCAGCAGCTTAGCGGGGAGCATAAAGGGCCATGGCTACACCTTC.

The V call is TRBV5-4, the J call TRBJ1-3; D uncertain. V lost 1 base and J 4 bases, leaving 6 bases between the germline ends. Looked up from germline, CDR1 is SGHNT and CDR2 is YYREEE (reference sequence). The CDR3 runs 13 residues. CDR3 loop: CASSLKTGNTIYF. The CDR3 bases are TGTGCCAGCAGCTTGAAAACAGGAAACACCATATATTTT.

The chain joins TRBV5-1 to TRBJ1-2; 7 positions match TRBD1. CDR1 is SGHRS and CDR2 is YFSETQ in the germline V gene. The CDR3 runs to 15 residues. V gave up 0 bases and J gave up 6 bases; unmatched junction bases: 8. The CDR3: CASSLGQGGVDGYTF. CDR3 DNA sequence: TGCGCCAGCAGCTTGGGACAGGGTGGGGTCGATGGCTACACCTTC.

J is TRBJ2-1 and V is TRBV6-1, with TRBD2 identical over 7 bases. The CDR3 contains 14 residues. Trimming at V came to 10 bases and at J to 8 bases, leaving 14 bases not matched to a gene. The V gene's germline CDR1 is MNHNS and CDR2 SASEGT. The CDR3 protein is CATRAGVLNHEQFF. CDR3 DNA sequence: TGTGCCACCCGGGCGGGGGTACTTAATCATGAGCAGTTCTTC.

This clone occurred a few times. The chain recombines TRBV4-3 with TRBJ1-4, with D perhaps TRBD1 (6 bases). The CDR3 has 18 amino acids. V gave up 0 bases and J gave up 7 bases, with 21 bases separating them. Per the germline V gene, CDR1 is LGHNA and CDR2 is YSLEER. Written as DNA, the CDR3 is TGCGCCAGCAGCCAAGATTTTAGTCTGGGGGCGCAGGGTGAAAAACTGTTTTTT. This sequence encodes CASSQDFSLGAQGEKLFF.

This clone was detected once. The chain recombines TRBV9 with TRBJ1-2, with a tentative D call TRBD1 (5 bases). V was clipped by 1 base and J by 4 bases, with 14 bases between them. The CDR3 extends over 15 amino acids. Germline V gene sequence: CDR1 SGDLS, CDR2 YYNGEE. The CDR3 here is CASSVQDGGGYGYTF. DNA for the CDR3: TGTGCCAGCAGCGTACAAGACGGGGGAGGCTATGGCTACACCTTC. Full variable domain (outside the CDR3, taken from reference TRBV9 and TRBJ1-2): DSGVTQTPKHLITATGQRVTLRCSPRSGDLSVYWYQQSLDQGLQFLIQYYNGEERAKGNILERFSAQQFPDLHSELNLSSLELGDSALYFCASSVQDGGGYGYTFGSGTRLTVV.

The CDR3 sequence is CASSPRGPIGNEQFF. The DNA for the CDR3 is TGTGCCAGCAGCCCACGGGGGCCGATCGGGAATGAGCAGTTCTTC. The chain has TRBV5-6 and TRBJ2-1; the D call may be TRBD1 or TRBD2 (6 bases each). Germline V gene data show CDR1 as SGHDT and CDR2 as YYEEEE. The CDR3 has 15 residues. V dropped 4 bases and J dropped 7 bases, with 18 bases sitting between them.

This clone was detected once. This rearrangement joins TRBV10-3 to TRBJ2-5, with D possibly called TRBD1 or TRBD2 (5 bases each). In germline, CDR1 is ENHRY, CDR2 SYGVKD. The CDR3 loop spans 14 amino acids. The ends were cut back, 8 bases at V and 6 bases at J, with 19 bases in the middle. For the CDR3, the DNA is TGTGCCATCGGCGGAAGAGGGGTTAGAAAGACCCAGTACTTC. Its protein is CAIGGRGVRKTQYF.

The CDR3 DNA reads TGCAGCGCTGGGACAGGGGGCCATGAGACCCAGTACTTC. Protein sequence: CSAGTGGHETQYF. The chain joins TRBV29-1 to TRBJ2-5; TRBD1 agrees at 12 bases. Unmatched junction bases numbered 5, after V lost 7 bases and J lost 5 bases. The CDR3 spans 13 residues. Per the germline V gene, CDR1 is SQVTM and CDR2 is ANQGSEA.

V usage is TRBV2 and J usage is TRBJ2-5; the D gene is possibly TRBD1 (7 bases). In germline, CDR1 is SNHLY, CDR2 FYNNEI. Trimming took off 11 bases at V and 0 bases at J, with 13 bases between the two ends. CDR3 size: 13 residues. Written as DNA, the CDR3 is TGTGCCGTCAGGGGGGACCACCAAGAGACCCAGTACTTC. Residues: CAVRGDHQETQYF.

V and J are TRBV9 and TRBJ1-2, with D perhaps matching TRBD1 (5 bases). CDR1 is SGDLS and CDR2 is YYNGEE in the germline V gene. V lost 4 bases, J lost 8 bases, and 15 bases lay in between. The CDR3 consists of 13 residues. The CDR3: CASSLPGGSGYTF. CDR3 sequence (DNA): TGTGCCAGCAGCTTACCCGGGGGGTCAGGCTACACCTTC.

The chain carries TRBV2 and TRBJ1-5, with 8 bases identical to TRBD1. There are 13 residues in the CDR3. After removal of 6 bases from V and 4 bases from J, the junction contained 2 bases not matched to a gene. CDR1 and CDR2 (germline): SNHLY, FYNNEI. The CDR3 protein is CASRWTGNQPQHF. The DNA of the CDR3 is TGTGCCAGCAGATGGACAGGGAATCAGCCCCAGCATTTT.

CDR3 bases: TGTGCCAGCAGCCTGGGACCTTTTCAGCCCCAGCATTTT. It specifies CASSLGPFQPQHF. This chain connects TRBV7-9 to TRBJ1-5; tentative D call: TRBD1 (5 bases). The CDR3 covers 13 residues. Looked up from germline, CDR1 is SEHNR and CDR2 is FQNEAQ (reference sequence). V lost 5 bases to trimming and J lost 6 bases, with 11 bases between them. Together with reference TRBV7-9 and TRBJ1-5, the CDR3 gives the full variable domain: DTGVSQNPRHKITKRGQNVTFRCDPISEHNRLYWYRQTLGQGPEFLTYFQNEAQLEKSRLLSDRFSAERPKGSFSTLEIQRTEQGDSAMYLCASSLGPFQPQHFGDGTRLSIL.